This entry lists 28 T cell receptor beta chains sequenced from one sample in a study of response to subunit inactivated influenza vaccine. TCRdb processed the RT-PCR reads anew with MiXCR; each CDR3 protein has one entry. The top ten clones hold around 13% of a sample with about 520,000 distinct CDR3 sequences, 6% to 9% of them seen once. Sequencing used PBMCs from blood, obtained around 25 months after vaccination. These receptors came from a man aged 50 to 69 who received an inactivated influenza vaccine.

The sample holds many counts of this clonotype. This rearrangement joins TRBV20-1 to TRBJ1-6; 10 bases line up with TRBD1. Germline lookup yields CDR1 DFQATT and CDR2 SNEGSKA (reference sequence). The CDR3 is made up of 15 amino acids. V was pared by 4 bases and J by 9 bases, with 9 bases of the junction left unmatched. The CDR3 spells CSAILGTGVFSPLHF. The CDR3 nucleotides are TGCAGTGCTATACTCGGGACAGGGGTTTTTTCACCCCTCCACTTT.

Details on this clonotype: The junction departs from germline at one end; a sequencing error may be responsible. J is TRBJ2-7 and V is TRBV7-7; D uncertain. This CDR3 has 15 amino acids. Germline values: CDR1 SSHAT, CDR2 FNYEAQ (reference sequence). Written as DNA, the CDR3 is TGTGCTAGCAGCTTAGCCCAGGACCCCTCCTACGAGCAGTACTTC. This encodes CASSLAQDPSYEQYF. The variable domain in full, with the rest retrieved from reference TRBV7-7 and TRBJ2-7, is GAGVSQSPRYKVTKRGQDVTLRCDPISSHATLYWYQQALGQGPEFLTYFNYEAQPDKSGLPSDRFSAERPEGSISTLTIQRTEQRDSAMYRCASSLAQDPSYEQYFGPGTRLTVT.

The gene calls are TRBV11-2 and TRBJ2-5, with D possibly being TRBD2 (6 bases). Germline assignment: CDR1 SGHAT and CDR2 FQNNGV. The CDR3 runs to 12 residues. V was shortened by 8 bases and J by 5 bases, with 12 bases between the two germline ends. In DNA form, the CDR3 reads TGTGCCAGCGGGGGACTTGGGGAGACCCAGTACTTC. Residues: CASGGLGETQYF.

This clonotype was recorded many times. As DNA, the CDR3 is TGCAGTGCTCTACAGGGGTGGCAAGAGACCCAGTACTTC. The encoded protein is CSALQGWQETQYF. The chain links TRBV20-1 to TRBJ2-5; TRBD1 agrees at 7 bases. V was clipped by 5 bases and J by 2 bases; unmatched bases: 5. The CDR3 spans 13 residues. Germline V gene sequence: CDR1 DFQATT, CDR2 SNEGSKA (reference sequence).

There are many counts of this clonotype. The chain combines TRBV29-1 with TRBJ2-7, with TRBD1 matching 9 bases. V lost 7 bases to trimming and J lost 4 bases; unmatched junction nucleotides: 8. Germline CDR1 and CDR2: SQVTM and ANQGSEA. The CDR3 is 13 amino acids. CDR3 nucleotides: TGCAGCGCAGGGACAGGGCGGGCTTACGAGCAGTACTTC. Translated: CSAGTGRAYEQYF.

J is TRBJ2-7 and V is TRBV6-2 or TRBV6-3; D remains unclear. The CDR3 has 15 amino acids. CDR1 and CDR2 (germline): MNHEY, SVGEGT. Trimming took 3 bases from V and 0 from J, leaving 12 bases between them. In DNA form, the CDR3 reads TGTGCCAGCAGTTATCCAGGAATCGGCTCCTACGAGCAGTACTTC. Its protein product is CASSYPGIGSYEQYF.

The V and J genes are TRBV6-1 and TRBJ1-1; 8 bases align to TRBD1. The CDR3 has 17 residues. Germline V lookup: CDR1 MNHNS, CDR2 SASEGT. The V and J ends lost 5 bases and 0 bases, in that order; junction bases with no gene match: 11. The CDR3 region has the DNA TGTGCCAGCAGTCAGCCTGGGACAGGTCGAATGAACACTGAAGCTTTCTTT. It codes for CASSQPGTGRMNTEAFF.

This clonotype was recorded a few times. CDR3: CASSLDPQGYNEQFF. CDR3 nucleotide sequence: TGTGCCAGCAGCTTAGATCCTCAGGGGTACAATGAGCAGTTCTTC. The J gene is TRBJ2-1, the V gene TRBV7-8; D perhaps matches TRBD1 (6 bases). The CDR3 has 15 residues. Germline V gene lookup returns CDR1 SGHVS and CDR2 FQNEAQ. Trimming pared 1 base from V and 4 bases from J, leaving 11 bases between. Full variable domain (missing parts from reference TRBV7-8 and TRBJ2-1): GAGVSQSPRYKVAKRGQDVALRCDPISGHVSLFWYQQALGQGPEFLTYFQNEAQLDKSGLPSDRFFAERPEGSVSTLKIQRTQQEDSAVYLCASSLDPQGYNEQFFGPGTRLTVL.

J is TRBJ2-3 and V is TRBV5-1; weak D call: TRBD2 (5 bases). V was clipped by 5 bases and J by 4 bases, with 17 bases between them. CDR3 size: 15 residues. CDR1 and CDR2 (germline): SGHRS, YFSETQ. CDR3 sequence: CASSFERPPADTQYF. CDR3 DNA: TGCGCCAGCAGTTTTGAGCGGCCCCCCGCAGATACGCAGTATTTT. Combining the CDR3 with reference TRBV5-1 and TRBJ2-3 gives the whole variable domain KAGVTQTPRYLIKTRGQQVTLSCSPISGHRSVSWYQQTPGQGLQFLFEYFSETQRNKGNFPGRFSGRQFSNSRSEMNVSTLELGDSALYLCASSFERPPADTQYFGPGTRLTVL.

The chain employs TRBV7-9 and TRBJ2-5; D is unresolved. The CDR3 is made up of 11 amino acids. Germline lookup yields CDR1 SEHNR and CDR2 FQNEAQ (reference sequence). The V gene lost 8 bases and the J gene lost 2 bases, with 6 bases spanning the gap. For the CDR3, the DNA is TGTGCCAGCGGTCGTCAAGAGACCCAGTACTTC. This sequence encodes CASGRQETQYF.

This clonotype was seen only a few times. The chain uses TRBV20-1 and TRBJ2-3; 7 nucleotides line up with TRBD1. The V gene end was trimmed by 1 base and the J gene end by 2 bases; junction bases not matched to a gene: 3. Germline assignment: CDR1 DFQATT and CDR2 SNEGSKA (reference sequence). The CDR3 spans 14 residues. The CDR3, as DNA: TGCAGTGCTAGAGGGACAGGCTTCACAGATACGCAGTATTTT. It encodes CSARGTGFTDTQYF.

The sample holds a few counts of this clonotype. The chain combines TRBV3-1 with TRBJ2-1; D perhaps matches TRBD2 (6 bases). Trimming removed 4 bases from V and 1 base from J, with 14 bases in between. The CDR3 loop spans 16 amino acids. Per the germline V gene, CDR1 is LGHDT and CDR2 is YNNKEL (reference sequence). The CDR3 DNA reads TGTGCCAGCAGCCGGGGGTCAGGGAGGTCCTACAATGAGCAGTTCTTC. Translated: CASSRGSGRSYNEQFF.

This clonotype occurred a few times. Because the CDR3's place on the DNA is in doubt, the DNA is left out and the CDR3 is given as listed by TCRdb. The CDR3 sequence: CASGGADPLRAGELFF. The V call is TRBV28, the J call TRBJ2-2; TRBD1 is the table's D call and was not checked against the DNA. The CDR3 length is 16 residues, termini included. Germline loops: CDR1 MDHEN, CDR2 SYDVKM.

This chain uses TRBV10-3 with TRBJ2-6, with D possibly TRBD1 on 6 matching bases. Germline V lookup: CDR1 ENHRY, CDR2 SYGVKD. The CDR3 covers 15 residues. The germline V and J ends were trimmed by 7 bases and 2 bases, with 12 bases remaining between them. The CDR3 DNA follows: TGTGCCATCAACCGTCAGGGGCCTGGGGCCAACGTCCTGACTTTC. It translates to CAINRQGPGANVLTF.

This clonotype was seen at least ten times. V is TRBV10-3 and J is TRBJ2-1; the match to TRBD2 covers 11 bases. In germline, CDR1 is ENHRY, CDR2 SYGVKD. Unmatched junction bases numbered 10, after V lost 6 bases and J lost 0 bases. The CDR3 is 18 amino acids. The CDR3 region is CAIRASGRFQDSYNEQFF. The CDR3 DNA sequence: TGTGCCATCAGGGCTAGCGGGAGGTTCCAGGACTCCTACAATGAGCAGTTCTTC.

The CDR3 here is CAISRDRDTDTQYF. DNA of the CDR3: TGTGCCATCTCCCGGGACAGGGACACAGATACGCAGTATTTT. The chain combines TRBV5-6 with TRBJ2-3; 9 bases fit TRBD1. Germline V lookup: CDR1 SGHDT, CDR2 YYEEEE. The CDR3 runs 14 residues. J lost 2 bases, V lost 9 bases, and 7 bases had no gene match.

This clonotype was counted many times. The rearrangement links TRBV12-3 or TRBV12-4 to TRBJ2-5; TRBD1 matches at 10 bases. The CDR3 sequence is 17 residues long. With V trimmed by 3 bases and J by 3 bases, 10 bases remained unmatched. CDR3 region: CASSFGLTGTGEETQYF. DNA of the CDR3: TGTGCCAGCAGTTTCGGGCTTACCGGGACAGGGGAAGAGACCCAGTACTTC.

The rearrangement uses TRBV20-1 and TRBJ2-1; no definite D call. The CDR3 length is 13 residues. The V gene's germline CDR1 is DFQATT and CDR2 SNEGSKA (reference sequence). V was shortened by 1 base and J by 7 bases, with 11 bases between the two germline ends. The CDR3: CSARGRLGNEQFF. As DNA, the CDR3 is TGCAGTGCTAGAGGACGTTTGGGAAATGAGCAGTTCTTC.

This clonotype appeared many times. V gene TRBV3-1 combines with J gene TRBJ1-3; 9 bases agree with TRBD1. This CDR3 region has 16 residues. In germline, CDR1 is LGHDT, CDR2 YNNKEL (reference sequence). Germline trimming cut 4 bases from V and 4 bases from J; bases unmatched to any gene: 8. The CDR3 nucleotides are TGTGCCAGCAGCCGGACACAGGGGGCGAAAGGAAACACCATATATTTT. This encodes CASSRTQGAKGNTIYF.

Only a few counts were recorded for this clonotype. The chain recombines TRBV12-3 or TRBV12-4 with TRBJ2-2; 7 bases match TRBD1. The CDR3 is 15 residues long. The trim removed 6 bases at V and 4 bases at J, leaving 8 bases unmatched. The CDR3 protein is CASRQQGSSTGELFF. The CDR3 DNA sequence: TGTGCCAGCAGACAACAGGGGTCGAGCACCGGGGAGCTGTTTTTT.

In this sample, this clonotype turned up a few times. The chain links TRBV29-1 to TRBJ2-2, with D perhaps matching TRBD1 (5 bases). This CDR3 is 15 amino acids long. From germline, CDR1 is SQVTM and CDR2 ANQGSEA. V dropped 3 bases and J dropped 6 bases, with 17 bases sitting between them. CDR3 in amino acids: CSVDSSGLYPGELFF. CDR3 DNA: TGCAGCGTTGATTCATCAGGGCTGTATCCCGGGGAGCTGTTTTTT.

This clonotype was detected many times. As DNA, the CDR3 is TGTGCCAGCAGTTACTACGGAGGCGGGGGGCCTAACAATGAGCAGTTCTTC. Amino acid sequence: CASSYYGGGGPNNEQFF. The rearrangement links TRBV6-2 or TRBV6-3 to TRBJ2-1; 8 bases fit TRBD2. Unmatched junction bases numbered 10, after V lost 1 base and J lost 5 bases. From germline, CDR1 is MNHEY and CDR2 SVGEGT. CDR3 length equals 17 residues.

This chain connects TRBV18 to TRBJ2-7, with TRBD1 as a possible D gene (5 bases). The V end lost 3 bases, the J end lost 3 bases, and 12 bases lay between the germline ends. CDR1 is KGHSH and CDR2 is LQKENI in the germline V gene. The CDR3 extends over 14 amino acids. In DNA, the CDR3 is TGTGCCAGCTCACCTCGGACACTCAACTACGAGCAGTACTTC. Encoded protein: CASSPRTLNYEQYF.

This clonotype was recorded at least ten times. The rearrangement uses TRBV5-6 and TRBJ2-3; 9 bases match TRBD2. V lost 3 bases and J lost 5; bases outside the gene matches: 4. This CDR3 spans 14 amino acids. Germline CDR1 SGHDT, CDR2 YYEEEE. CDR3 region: CASSSGLALDTQYF. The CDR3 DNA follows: TGTGCCAGCAGCTCGGGACTAGCTTTAGATACGCAGTATTTT.

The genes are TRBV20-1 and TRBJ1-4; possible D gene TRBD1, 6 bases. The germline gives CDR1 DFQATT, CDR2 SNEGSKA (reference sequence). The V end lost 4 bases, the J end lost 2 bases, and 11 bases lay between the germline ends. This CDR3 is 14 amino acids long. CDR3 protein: CSAITGTTNEKLFF. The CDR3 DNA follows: TGCAGTGCTATCACAGGGACCACTAATGAAAAACTGTTTTTT.

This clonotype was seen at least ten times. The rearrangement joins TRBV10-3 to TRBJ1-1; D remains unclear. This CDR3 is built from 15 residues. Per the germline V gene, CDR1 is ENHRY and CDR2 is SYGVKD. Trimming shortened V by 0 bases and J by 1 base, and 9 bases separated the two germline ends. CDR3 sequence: CAISESKVTNTEAFF. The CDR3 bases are TGTGCCATCAGTGAGTCGAAAGTGACGAACACTGAAGCTTTCTTT.

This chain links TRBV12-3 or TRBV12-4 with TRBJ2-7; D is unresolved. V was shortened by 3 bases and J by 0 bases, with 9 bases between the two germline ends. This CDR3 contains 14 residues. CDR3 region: CASSFRSNSYEQYF. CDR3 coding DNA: TGTGCCAGCAGTTTCCGGTCAAACTCCTACGAGCAGTACTTC.

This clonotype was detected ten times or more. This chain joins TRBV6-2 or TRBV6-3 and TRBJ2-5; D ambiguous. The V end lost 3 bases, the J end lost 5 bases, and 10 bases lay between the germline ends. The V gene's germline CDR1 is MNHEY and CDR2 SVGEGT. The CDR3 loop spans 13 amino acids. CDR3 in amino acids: CASSYEVGETQYF. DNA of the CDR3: TGTGCCAGCAGTTATGAGGTCGGGGAGACCCAGTACTTC.